A single sample gave rise to the 10 T cell receptor beta chains below, sequenced in a study of T-cell reconstitution after alpha-beta-depleted transplantation in children. For TCRbeta, the library was prepared with unique molecular identifiers. MiXCR, run by TCRdb on the PCR reads, gives a single entry per CDR3 protein. The data hold 300,000 to 400,000 distinct CDR3 sequences, with around 15% observed a single time. The source was PBMCs, mostly from graft donor cells, collected 360 days after TCRalphabeta/CD19-depleted stem cell transplant. The receptors derive from a male patient aged 2-15 years who had a stem cell transplant for acute lymphoblastic leukemia, so the T cells may come from the graft donor.

The chain links TRBV4-1 to TRBJ2-1; no definite D call. Germline V gene lookup returns CDR1 MGHRA and CDR2 YSYEKL. This CDR3 is 13 amino acids long. The ends were cut back, 0 bases at V and 9 bases at J, with 9 bases in the middle. The DNA for the CDR3 is TGCGCCAGCAGCCAAGATCCCAGGTCTGAGCAGTTCTTC. This encodes CASSQDPRSEQFF.

This clonotype has a handful of counts. The chain joins TRBV19 to TRBJ1-1; possibly TRBD1 for D (5 bases). The CDR3 consists of 13 residues. Germline V CDR1 and CDR2: LNHDA, SQIVND (reference sequence). The ends were cut back, 4 bases at V and 10 bases at J, with 16 bases in the middle. CDR3 loop: CASSTQGDTGAFF. The CDR3 region has the DNA TGTGCCAGTAGTACCCAGGGAGACACCGGAGCTTTCTTT.

The chain has TRBV20-1 and TRBJ2-7, with D possibly being TRBD2 (7 bases). CDR1 is DFQATT and CDR2 is SNEGSKA in the germline V gene (reference sequence). The CDR3 loop spans 16 amino acids. V lost 1 base and J 0 bases, leaving 16 bases between the germline ends. CDR3: CSARGGSGDISYEQYF. CDR3 in DNA: TGCAGTGCTAGAGGAGGGAGCGGGGACATCTCCTACGAGCAGTACTTC.

This clonotype was seen more than once but under ten times. The chain has TRBV10-3 and TRBJ2-1; 9 bases match TRBD2. V trimming: 2 bases; J trimming: 0 bases; junction bases outside the gene matches: 5. CDR3 length: 17 amino acids. The germline V gene has CDR1 ENHRY and CDR2 SYGVKD. The CDR3 DNA reads TGTGCCATCAGTGAGGGACTAGCGCCAAGCTCCTACAATGAGCAGTTCTTC. It yields the protein CAISEGLAPSSYNEQFF.

This clonotype was counted ten times or more. The J gene is TRBJ2-2, the V gene TRBV12-3 or TRBV12-4, with D perhaps being TRBD1 or TRBD2 (6 bases each). This CDR3 spans 13 amino acids. V shed 8 bases and J shed 1 base, with 8 bases lying between them. As DNA, the CDR3 is TGTGCCAGCCGGGGGCAGAACACCGGGGAGCTGTTTTTT. This sequence encodes CASRGQNTGELFF.

In this sample, this clonotype turned up many times. V usage is TRBV29-1 and J usage is TRBJ2-3; D gene unclear. CDR3 length: 11 residues. The germline gives CDR1 SQVTM, CDR2 ANQGSEA. V lost 7 bases and J lost 8, with 13 bases in between. The CDR3 sequence is CSAWGRATQYF. CDR3 bases: TGCAGCGCTTGGGGTAGAGCTACGCAGTATTTT.

This clonotype came up a few times. The rearrangement links TRBV28 to TRBJ2-5; D possibly corresponds to TRBD2 (6 bases). The CDR3 runs 13 residues. Trimming shortened V by 8 bases and J by 2 bases, and 12 bases separated the two germline ends. In germline, CDR1 is MDHEN, CDR2 SYDVKM. CDR3 loop: CASLAAKQETQYF. DNA of the CDR3: TGTGCCAGCTTAGCGGCCAAACAAGAGACCCAGTACTTC.

The chain joins TRBV29-1 to TRBJ1-5, with 8 positions matching TRBD1. CDR3 size: 13 residues. CDR1 SQVTM and CDR2 ANQGSEA come from the germline V gene. J gave up 9 bases and V 6 bases, and 10 bases lay outside the gene matches. The CDR3, as DNA: TGCAGCGTGGAAACAGGGGGAGGTCGGCCCCAGCATTTT. Its protein is CSVETGGGRPQHF.

This clonotype has more than one count but fewer than ten. The rearrangement joins TRBV4-1 to TRBJ2-1, with a weak D call TRBD1 (6 bases). V gave up 0 bases and J gave up 2 bases, with 14 bases separating them. CDR1 MGHRA and CDR2 YSYEKL come from the germline V gene. This CDR3 is 17 amino acids long. The CDR3 spells CASSQDPGALAYNEQFF. The DNA for the CDR3 is TGCGCCAGCAGCCAAGACCCAGGGGCCCTAGCCTACAATGAGCAGTTCTTC.

Many counts were recorded for this clonotype. The genes are TRBV28 and TRBJ1-1; D uncertain. In germline, CDR1 is MDHEN, CDR2 SYDVKM. The length of the CDR3 is 12 residues. V was clipped by 2 bases and J by 6 bases, with 7 bases between them. Here the CDR3 DNA reads TGTGCCAGCAGTTTAAGAGTTGCTGAAGCTTTCTTT. Translating it yields CASSLRVAEAFF.